These T cell receptor beta chains were read from a single sample in a study of blood T cell repertoires in COVID-19. Some clones are missing from TCRdb's copy, which holds only in-frame ones; the method was immunoSEQ multiplex PCR. The table lists under 140,000 clones, 82% of them singletons. The material sequenced was peripheral blood. The receptors shown here come from a woman aged 55 to 70 with acute or convalescent COVID-19. Each CDR3 is given with its conserved first and last residue. D genes are given only for firm matches. Clone sizes are given selectively: once, few, many, or a class where the clone is expanded.

J gene | D gene | V gene | clone size | CDR3 protein | CDR3 DNA
TRBJ2-3 | TRBD2 | TRBV5-4 | few | CASSSGGGRDTQYF | TGTGCCAGCAGCTCGGGGGGGGGAAGGGATACGCAGTATTTT
TRBJ1-3 | . | TRBV7-2 | . | CASSLGSVSGNTIYF | TGTGCCAGCAGCTTAGGTTCCGTCTCTGGAAACACCATATATTTT
TRBJ1-2 | . | TRBV4-3 | . | CASSQDSSRANYGYTF | TGCGCCAGCAGCCAAGATAGTAGCAGAGCTAACTATGGCTACACCTTC
TRBJ2-7 | TRBD1 | TRBV27 | . | CASSLLGQGGREQYF | TGTGCCAGCAGTCTTTTAGGACAGGGTGGTCGCGAGCAGTACTTC
TRBJ2-5 | TRBD2 | TRBV9 | once | CASSVVPSGGQETQYF | TGTGCCAGCAGCGTAGTACCTAGCGGGGGACAAGAGACCCAGTACTTC
TRBJ1-2 | . | TRBV12-3/TRBV12-4 | . | CASSIARQGGYTF | TGTGCCAGCAGCATTGCCAGGCAAGGCGGCTACACCTTC
TRBJ1-1 | . | TRBV7-3 | . | CASSPQGGNTEAFF | TGTGCCAGCAGCCCACAGGGCGGGAACACTGAAGCTTTCTTT
TRBJ2-3 | TRBD1 | TRBV7-2 | . | CASKTQPGQGAKDTQYF | TGTGCCAGCAAGACGCAACCGGGACAGGGGGCGAAAGATACGCAGTATTTT
TRBJ2-7 | . | TRBV18 | . | CASSQDKEQYF | TGTGCCAGCTCACAGGACAAGGAGCAGTACTTC
TRBJ2-5 | TRBD2 | TRBV19 | . | CASSGRLAGTTQYF | TGTGCCAGTAGTGGGAGACTAGCGGGGACTACCCAGTACTTC
TRBJ1-6 | TRBD1 | TRBV12-3/TRBV12-4 | once | CASSLSTGRLHF | TGTGCCAGCAGTTTATCGACAGGGAGACTCCACTTT
TRBJ2-7 | TRBD1 | TRBV19 | . | CASSRGGQGNYEQYF | TGTGCCAGTAGTAGGGGGGGACAGGGTAACTACGAGCAGTACTTC
TRBJ1-6 | TRBD1 | TRBV7-3 | . | CASSLEGAEGNSPLHF | TGTGCCAGCAGCTTGGAGGGGGCCGAGGGGAATTCACCCCTCCACTTT
TRBJ1-2 | . | TRBV15 | . | CATSGGGNYGYTF | TGTGCCACCAGCGGGGGGGGGAATTATGGCTACACCTTC
TRBJ1-3 | TRBD1 | TRBV5-6 | . | CASSLLGQLSAGNTIYF | TGTGCCAGCAGCTTGCTGGGACAGCTTTCTGCGGGAAACACCATATATTTT
TRBJ1-6 | . | TRBV27 | once | CASSRLNSPLHF | TGTGCCAGCAGTCGACTGAATTCACCCCTCCACTTT
TRBJ2-1 | TRBD2 | TRBV6-5 | . | CASSEFSGGGNEQFF | TGTGCCAGCTCCGAGTTTAGCGGGGGCGGAAATGAGCAGTTCTTC
TRBJ1-1 | TRBD1 | TRBV6-5 | . | CASRDPSTGSTEAFF | TGTGCCAGCAGAGACCCATCGACAGGGAGCACTGAAGCTTTCTTT
TRBJ1-6 | . | TRBV10-3 | . | CAMTGGEESYNSPLHF | TGTGCCATGACCGGGGGGGAAGAGTCCTATAATTCACCCCTCCACTTT
TRBJ1-4 | . | TRBV9 | . | CASSEQGLREKLFF | TGTGCCAGCAGCGAGCAGGGGTTGCGCGAAAAACTGTTTTTT
TRBJ2-1 | TRBD1 | TRBV29-1 | . | CSVARPGTGLNEQFF | TGCAGCGTCGCTCGGCCGGGGACAGGGCTAAATGAGCAGTTCTTC
TRBJ1-5 | . | TRBV3-1/TRBV3-2 | few | CASSPDRFQPQHF | TGTGCCAGCAGCCCCGACAGGTTCCAGCCCCAGCATTTT
TRBJ2-3 | . | TRBV5-4 | . | CASSLSSYMRDTQYF | TGTGCCAGCAGCTTGTCAAGCTACATGAGGGATACGCAGTATTTT
TRBJ2-3 | . | TRBV28 | . | CASTEMTGLPTDTQYF | TGTGCCAGCACCGAGATGACAGGCTTACCAACAGATACGCAGTATTTT
TRBJ1-2 | TRBD1 | TRBV11-3 | . | CASSSAGTGGHGYTF | TGTGCCAGCAGCTCCGCCGGGACAGGGGGTCATGGCTACACCTTC
TRBJ1-1 | TRBD1 | TRBV7-9 | . | CASSLPGTGGYTEAFF | TGTGCCAGCAGCTTACCTGGGACAGGGGGCTACACTGAAGCTTTCTTT
TRBJ1-2 | . | TRBV11-1 | . | CASSPREAYGYTF | TGTGCCAGCAGCCCCAGGGAGGCCTATGGCTACACCTTC
TRBJ2-7 | TRBD1 | TRBV6-6 | . | CASSYSGQNPYEQYF | TGTGCCAGCAGTTACTCGGGACAGAATCCCTACGAGCAGTACTTC
TRBJ2-1 | TRBD2 | TRBV10-1 | . | CASSESGLAGGSNEQFF | TGCGCCAGCAGTGAGTCGGGGCTAGCGGGGGGTAGCAATGAGCAGTTCTTC
TRBJ1-2 | . | TRBV7-3 | . | CASSLSSEGRAEGYTF | TGTGCCAGCAGCTTAAGCTCCGAAGGGAGGGCGGAGGGCTACACCTTC
TRBJ1-3 | . | TRBV7-2 | . | CASSRVSGNTIYF | TGTGCCAGCAGCCGGGTCTCTGGAAACACCATATATTTT
TRBJ1-2 | TRBD1 | TRBV5-4 | . | CASSPGQGRNYGYTF | TGTGCCAGCAGCCCTGGACAGGGACGGAACTATGGCTACACCTTC
TRBJ1-4 | TRBD1 | TRBV5-5 | . | CASSLTPRQGINEKLFF | TGTGCCAGCAGCTTGACCCCTCGACAGGGGATTAATGAAAAACTGTTTTTT
TRBJ1-6 | TRBD1 | TRBV6-5 | . | CASSSLRQGYNSPLHF | TGTGCCAGCAGTTCCCTTAGACAGGGCTATAATTCACCCCTCCACTTT
TRBJ2-5 | TRBD2 | TRBV4-2 | . | CASSQDWARGEETQYF | TGTGCCAGCAGCCAAGATTGGGCGCGGGGGGAGGAGACCCAGTACTTC
TRBJ1-1 | . | TRBV12-3/TRBV12-4 | once | CASSLQVQTEAFF | TGTGCCAGCAGTTTACAGGTTCAAACTGAAGCTTTCTTT
TRBJ1-6 | . | TRBV28 | . | CASLPGHRSPLHF | TGTGCCAGCCTCCCAGGACATCGATCACCCCTCCACTTT
TRBJ1-1 | . | TRBV5-1 | . | CASSQNPQGLNTEAFF | TGCGCCAGCAGCCAAAACCCCCAGGGGCTGAACACTGAAGCTTTCTTT
TRBJ1-1 | . | TRBV18 | . | CASSPQGHMNTEAFF | TGTGCCAGCTCACCACAGGGACACATGAACACTGAAGCTTTCTTT
TRBJ1-4 | TRBD1 | TRBV11-2 | few | CASSLRQGNEKLFF | TGTGCCAGCAGCCTGCGACAGGGGAACGAAAAACTGTTTTTT
TRBJ2-2 | . | TRBV7-8 | . | CASSLNTGELFF | TGTGCCAGCAGCCTAAACACCGGGGAGCTGTTTTTT
TRBJ1-1 | . | TRBV7-3 | . | CASSQVTGLAFF | TGTGCCAGCAGTCAGGTTACAGGTTTAGCTTTCTTT
TRBJ2-5 | . | TRBV14 | once | CASSQTGVSTETQYF | TGTGCCAGCAGTCAGACAGGTGTTTCCACGGAGACCCAGTACTTC
TRBJ1-2 | TRBD1 | TRBV28 | . | CASTDGTGHGYTF | TGTGCCAGCACTGACGGGACAGGGCACGGCTACACCTTC
TRBJ1-6 | . | TRBV5-1 | . | CASSWDGQNNSPLHF | TGCGCCAGCAGCTGGGACGGACAGAATAATTCACCCCTCCACTTT
TRBJ2-7 | . | TRBV7-9 | . | CASSLWRGLKGSEQYF | TGTGCCAGCAGCTTATGGCGGGGCCTAAAGGGGAGCGAGCAGTACTTC
TRBJ2-3 | . | TRBV24-1 | . | CATSVEAGTTDTQYF | TGTGCCACCAGTGTTGAGGCGGGGACGACAGATACGCAGTATTTT
TRBJ2-3 | TRBD1 | TRBV5-8 | . | CASSPTGTSTDTQYF | TGTGCCAGCAGCCCGACAGGGACAAGCACAGATACGCAGTATTTT
TRBJ2-1 | . | TRBV5-1 | . | CASSLEGREIHEQFF | TGCGCCAGCAGCTTGGAAGGGAGAGAGATCCATGAGCAGTTCTTC
TRBJ1-2 | TRBD1 | TRBV24-1 | . | CATSDTGQGDGYTF | TGTGCCACCAGTGATACCGGACAGGGTGATGGCTACACCTTC